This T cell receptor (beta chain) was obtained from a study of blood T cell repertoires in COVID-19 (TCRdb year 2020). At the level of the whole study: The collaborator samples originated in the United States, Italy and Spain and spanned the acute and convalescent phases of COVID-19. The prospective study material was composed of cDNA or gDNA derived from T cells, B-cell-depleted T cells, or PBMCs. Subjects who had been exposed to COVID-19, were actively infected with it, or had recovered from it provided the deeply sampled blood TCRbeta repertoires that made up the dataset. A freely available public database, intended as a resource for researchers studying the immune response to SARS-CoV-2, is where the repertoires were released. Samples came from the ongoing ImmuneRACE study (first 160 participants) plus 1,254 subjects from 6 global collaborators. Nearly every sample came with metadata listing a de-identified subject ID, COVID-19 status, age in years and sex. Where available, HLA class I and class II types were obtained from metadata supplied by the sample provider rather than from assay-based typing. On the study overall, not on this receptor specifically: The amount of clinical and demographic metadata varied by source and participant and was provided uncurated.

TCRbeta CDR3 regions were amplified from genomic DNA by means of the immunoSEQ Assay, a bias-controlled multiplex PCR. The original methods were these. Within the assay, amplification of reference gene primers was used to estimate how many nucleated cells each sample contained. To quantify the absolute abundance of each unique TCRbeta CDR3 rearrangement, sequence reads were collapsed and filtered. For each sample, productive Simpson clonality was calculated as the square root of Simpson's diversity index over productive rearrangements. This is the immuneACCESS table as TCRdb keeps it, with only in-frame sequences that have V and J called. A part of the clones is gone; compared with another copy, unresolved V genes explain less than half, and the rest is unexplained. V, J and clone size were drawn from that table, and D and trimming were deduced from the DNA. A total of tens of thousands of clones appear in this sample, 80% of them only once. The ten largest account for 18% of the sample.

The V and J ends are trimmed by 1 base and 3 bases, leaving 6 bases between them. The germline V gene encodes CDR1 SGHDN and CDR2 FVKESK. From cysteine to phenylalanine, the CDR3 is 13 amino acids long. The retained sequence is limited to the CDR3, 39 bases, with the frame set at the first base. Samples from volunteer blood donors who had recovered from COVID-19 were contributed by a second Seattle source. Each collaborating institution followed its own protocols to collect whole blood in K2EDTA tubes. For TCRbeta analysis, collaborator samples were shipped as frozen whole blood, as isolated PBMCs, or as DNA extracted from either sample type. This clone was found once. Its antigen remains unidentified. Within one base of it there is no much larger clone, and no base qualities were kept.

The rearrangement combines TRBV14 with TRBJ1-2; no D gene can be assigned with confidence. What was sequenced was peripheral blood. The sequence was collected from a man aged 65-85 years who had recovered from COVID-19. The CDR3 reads CASSQGLDYGYTF. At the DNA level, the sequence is TGTGCCAGCAGCCAAGGGTTAGACTATGGCTACACCTTC.